This TCR beta chain was sequenced in a study of control samples from healthy donors and cancer patients. This clone was observed once. CDR3 size: 15 residues. Germline trimming cut 3 bases from V and 3 bases from J; bases unmatched to any gene: 4. Looked up from germline, CDR1 is KGHSH and CDR2 is LQKENI. Some clones are missing from TCRdb's copy, which holds only in-frame ones; the method was immunoSEQ multiplex PCR. The data show tens of thousands of clones, roughly 87% seen once. This chain links TRBV18 with TRBJ1-5; 8 bases agree with TRBD1. The sequence derives from a woman aged 45 to 65 in good health. The sample was blood. The CDR3 loop is CASSPGQGYNQPQHF. CDR3 coding DNA: TGTGCCAGCTCACCTGGACAGGGCTACAATCAGCCCCAGCATTTT. The whole variable domain, filled in from reference TRBV18 and TRBJ1-5, reads NAGVMQNPRHLVRRRGQEARLRCSPMKGHSHVYWYRQLPEEGLKFMVYLQKENIIDESGMPKERFSAEFPKEGPSILRIQQVVRGDSAAYFCASSPGQGYNQPQHFGDGTRLSIL.